This TCR beta chain derives from a study of T cell responses to AZD1222 COVID-19 vaccine. This CDR3 comprises 15 residues. The V gene lost 1 base and the J gene lost 5 bases, with 12 bases spanning the gap. Germline V gives CDR1 SEHNR, CDR2 FQNEAQ (reference sequence). Method: immunoSEQ multiplex PCR; TCRdb's copy keeps in-frame clones and lacks some. The table shows around 99,000 clones, with just over 90% occurring only once. The receptor comes from an adult who received the AZD1222 COVID-19 vaccine. Here the sequenced sample was peripheral blood, taken 28 days after the second AZD1222 dose. The chain carries TRBV7-9 and TRBJ2-1; D is tentatively TRBD1 or TRBD2 (5 bases each). The CDR3 loop is CASSLGQRGHNEQFF. The DNA of the CDR3 is TGTGCCAGCAGCTTAGGACAGCGAGGGCACAATGAGCAGTTCTTC. The full variable domain, with the rest looked up from reference TRBV7-9 and TRBJ2-1, is DTGVSQNPRHKITKRGQNVTFRCDPISEHNRLYWYRQTLGQGPEFLTYFQNEAQLEKSRLLSDRFSAERPKGSFSTLEIQRTEQGDSAMYLCASSLGQRGHNEQFFGPGTRLTVL.